This T cell receptor beta chain was recovered during a study of CD8 T cells in Susac syndrome. Random hexamers were used to reverse transcribe an amount of about 0.45 to 1 ug RNA. An immunoSEQ multiplex PCR amplified TCR beta CDR3 over 54 Vbeta and 13 Jbeta. TCRdb passed the immunoSEQ multiplex PCR reads through MiXCR, listing each CDR3 protein once. The sample yields some 180,000 distinct CDR3 sequences, approximately 93% seen once. The CDR3 spans 15 residues. The V and J ends lost 5 bases and 4 bases respectively, with 15 bases between them. This sequence was found in a human donor in good health. The V gene is TRBV12-3 or TRBV12-4, the J gene TRBJ1-5, with TRBD1 as a possible D gene (5 bases). The source material was CD4+ T cells from PBMCs. CDR3 loop: CASSRIQGGNQPQHF. The CDR3 DNA follows: TGTGCCAGCAGTAGGATCCAGGGAGGGAATCAGCCCCAGCATTTT.